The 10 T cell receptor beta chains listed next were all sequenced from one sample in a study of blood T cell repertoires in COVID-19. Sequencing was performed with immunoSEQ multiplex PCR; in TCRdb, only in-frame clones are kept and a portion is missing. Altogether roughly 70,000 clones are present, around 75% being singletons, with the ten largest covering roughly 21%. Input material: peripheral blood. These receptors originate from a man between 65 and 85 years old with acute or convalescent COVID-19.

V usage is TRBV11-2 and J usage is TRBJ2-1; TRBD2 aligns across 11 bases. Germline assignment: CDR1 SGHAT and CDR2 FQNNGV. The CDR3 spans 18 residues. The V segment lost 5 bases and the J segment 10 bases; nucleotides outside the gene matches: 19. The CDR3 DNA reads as TGTGCCAGCAGCCCCCGGGACAGCATACTAGCGGGAGCGCGGGAGCAGTTCTTC. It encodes CASSPRDSILAGAREQFF.

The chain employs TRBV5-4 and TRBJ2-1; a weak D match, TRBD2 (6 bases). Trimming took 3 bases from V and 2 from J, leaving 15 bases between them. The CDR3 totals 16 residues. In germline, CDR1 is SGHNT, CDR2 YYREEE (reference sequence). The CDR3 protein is CASSSAGAGPYNEQFF. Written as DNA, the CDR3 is TGTGCCAGCAGCTCCGCCGGGGCGGGGCCCTACAATGAGCAGTTCTTC.

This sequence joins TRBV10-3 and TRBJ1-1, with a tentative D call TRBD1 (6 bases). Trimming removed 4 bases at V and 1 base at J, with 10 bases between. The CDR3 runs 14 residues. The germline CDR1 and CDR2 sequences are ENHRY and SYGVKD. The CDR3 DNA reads TGTGCCATCAGTGCGAGGACAGAGAACACTGAAGCTTTCTTT. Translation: CAISARTENTEAFF.

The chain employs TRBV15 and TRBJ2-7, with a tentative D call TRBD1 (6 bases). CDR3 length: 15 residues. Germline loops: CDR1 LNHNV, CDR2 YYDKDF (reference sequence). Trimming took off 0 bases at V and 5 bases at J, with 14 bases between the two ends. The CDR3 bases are TGTGCCACCAGCAGAGATCTACAGGGAGCCAACGAGCAGTACTTC. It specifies CATSRDLQGANEQYF.

This chain's CDR3 is CASSLLRKGTAVNEQFF. In nucleotides, the CDR3 is TGTGCCAGCAGCTTATTACGTAAAGGGACAGCTGTTAATGAGCAGTTCTTC. V and J are TRBV7-9 and TRBJ2-1, with 7 bases aligning to TRBD1. Trimming removed 2 bases from V and 7 bases from J; junction bases left unmatched: 14. CDR3 length equals 17 residues. Germline V gene lookup returns CDR1 SEHNR and CDR2 FQNEAQ (reference sequence).

The chain's CDR3 is CASSLDSYYGYTF. Here the CDR3 DNA reads TGTGCCAGCAGTTTGGACAGTTACTATGGCTACACCTTC. The chain is built from TRBV2 and TRBJ1-2, with a possible D match to TRBD1 (6 bases). CDR1 and CDR2 from the germline V gene are SNHLY and FYNNEI. V lost 5 bases, J lost 3 bases, and 10 bases lay in between. The CDR3 is made up of 13 amino acids.

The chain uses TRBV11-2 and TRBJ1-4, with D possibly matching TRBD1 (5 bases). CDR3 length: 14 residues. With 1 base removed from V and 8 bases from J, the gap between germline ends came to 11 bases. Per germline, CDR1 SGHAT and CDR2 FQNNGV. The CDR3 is CASSLARVSEKLFF. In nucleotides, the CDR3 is TGTGCCAGCAGCTTAGCCAGGGTCAGCGAAAAACTGTTTTTT. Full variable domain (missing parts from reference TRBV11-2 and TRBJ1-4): EAGVAQSPRYKIIEKRQSVAFWCNPISGHATLYWYQQILGQGPKLLIQFQNNGVVDDSQLPKDRFSAERLKGVDSTLKIQPAKLEDSAVYLCASSLARVSEKLFFGSGTQLSVL.

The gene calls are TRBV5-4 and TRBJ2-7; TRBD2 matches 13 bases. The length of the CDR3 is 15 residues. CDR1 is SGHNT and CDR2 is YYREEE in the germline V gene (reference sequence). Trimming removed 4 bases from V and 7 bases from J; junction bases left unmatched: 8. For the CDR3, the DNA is TGTGCCAGCAGCATCTCCGGACTAGCGGGAGAGGAGCAGTACTTC. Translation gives CASSISGLAGEEQYF.

The CDR3 protein is CASSPGLAETYEQYF. The DNA for the CDR3 is TGTGCCAGCTCTCCGGGACTAGCGGAAACCTACGAGCAGTACTTC. The chain recombines TRBV18 with TRBJ2-7; 11 nucleotides agree with TRBD2. CDR3 length equals 15 residues. The germline CDR1 and CDR2 sequences are KGHSH and LQKENI. The V segment lost 6 bases and the J segment 2 bases; nucleotides outside the gene matches: 6.

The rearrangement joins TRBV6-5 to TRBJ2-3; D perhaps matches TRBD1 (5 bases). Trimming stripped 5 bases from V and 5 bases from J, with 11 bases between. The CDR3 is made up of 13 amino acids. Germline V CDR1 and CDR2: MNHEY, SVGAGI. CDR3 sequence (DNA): TGTGCCAGCAGTAATTTCCAGGGAGATACGCAGTATTTT. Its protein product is CASSNFQGDTQYF.